This T cell receptor (beta chain) comes out of a study of CD8+ T cells in alopecia areata. Study background: At a dose of 5 to 10 mg twice daily, oral tofacitinib was given to treated patients. Patients took tofacitinib for 6 to 18 months, followed by 6 drug-free months.

Individuals with alopecia areata gave both lesional scalp punch biopsies and peripheral blood for collection. After isolation, RNA underwent reverse transcription to generate cDNA as the sequencing template. TCRdb's table, derived via immunoSEQ multiplex PCR, lists solely in-frame clones and lacks some. The repertoire holds about 180,000 clones, with around 63% as singletons. V was clipped by 0 bases and J by 1 base, with 6 bases between them. Per germline, CDR1 GTSNPN and CDR2 SVGIG (reference sequence). The CDR3 loop spans 13 amino acids. This clonotype was obtained from a human donor with alopecia areata. The chain joins TRBV30 to TRBJ2-5; no firm D call. The starting material was CD4+ T cells sorted from blood, obtained at week 0. In DNA form, the CDR3 reads TGTGCCTGGAGTGTGAACGCCCAAGAGACCCAGTACTTC. This gives the protein CAWSVNAQETQYF.